This T cell receptor (beta chain) comes out of a study of tumor-infiltrating lymphocytes in primary liver carcinoma. The germline V gene encodes CDR1 SGHVS and CDR2 FQNEAQ. The CDR3 totals 13 residues. Using a constant-region primer together with ProtoScript II reverse transcriptase, TCR beta cDNA was made from 500 to 650 ng of total RNA. For TCR beta, libraries were produced by three nested multiplex PCR rounds using slightly modified ARM-PCR. Use of TRBV1-TRBV30 forward primers with a C-beta reverse primer characterized the first two PCR rounds, which lasted about 10 cycles each. TCRdb fed the multiplex PCR reads into MiXCR, producing one record per CDR3 protein. The sample contains about 120,000 distinct CDR3 sequences, approximately 71% of which appear only once. Notes on this clonotype: The junction departs from germline at one end; a sequencing error may be responsible.

Co-extracted RNA and DNA came from around 18-30 mg of unsorted bulk tissue. Patients were treatment-naive with chronic HBV infection. The V and J genes are TRBV7-8 and TRBJ1-1, with 7 bases lining up with TRBD1. The TCR was taken from a woman aged 60-70 years with primary liver carcinoma and hepatitis B virus infection. The sample was tumor-adjacent normal liver tissue. CDR3 loop: CVSSLGQDTEVFF. CDR3 DNA sequence: TGTGTCAGTAGCTTAGGACAGGACACTGAAGTTTTCTTT.